This T cell receptor beta chain is drawn from a study of T cells in Graves' hyperthyroidism and ophthalmopathy. General observations from the study: Ophthalmopathy was distinguished from stable hyperthyroidism by 13 V-J signatures.

CDR3 length: 15 residues. Unmatched junction bases numbered 2, after V lost 3 bases and J lost 2 bases. CDR1 is MGHDK, CDR2 SYGVNS, per germline. The sample holds a few counts of this clonotype. As yet, its antigen is unknown. It was RNA transcripts that yielded the amplified TCR beta CDR3 regions. RT-PCR in the first round (using the HTBI primer set) targeted the TCR CDR3. TCRdb ran MiXCR on the multiplex PCR reads and lists one entry per CDR3 protein. The sample has 450,000 to 700,000 distinct CDR3 sequences, roughly 46% seen once. Absence of ophthalmopathy progression within 18 months defined stable Graves' hyperthyroidism.

The receptor was isolated from a woman between 18 and 30 years old with Graves' hyperthyroidism. The chain has TRBV25-1 and TRBJ2-1; 9 bases line up with TRBD1. Sequencing was performed on peripheral blood or thyroid tissue (not recorded which). The CDR3 region is CASSDTGGAYNEQFF. CDR3 in DNA: TGTGCCAGCAGTGACACAGGGGGCGCCTACAATGAGCAGTTCTTC.